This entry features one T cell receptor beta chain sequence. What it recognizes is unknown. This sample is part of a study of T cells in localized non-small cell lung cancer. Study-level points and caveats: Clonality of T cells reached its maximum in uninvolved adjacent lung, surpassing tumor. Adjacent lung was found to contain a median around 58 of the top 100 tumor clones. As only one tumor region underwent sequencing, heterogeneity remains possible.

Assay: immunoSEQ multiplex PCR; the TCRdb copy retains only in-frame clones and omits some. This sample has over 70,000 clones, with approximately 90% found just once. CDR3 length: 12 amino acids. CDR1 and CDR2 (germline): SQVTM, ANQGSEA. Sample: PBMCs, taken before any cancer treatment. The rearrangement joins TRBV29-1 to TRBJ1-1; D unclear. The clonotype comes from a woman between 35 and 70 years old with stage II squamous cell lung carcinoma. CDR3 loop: CSDFTVNTEAFF. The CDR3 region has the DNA TGCAGTGATTTTACAGTAAACACTGAAGCTTTCTTT.